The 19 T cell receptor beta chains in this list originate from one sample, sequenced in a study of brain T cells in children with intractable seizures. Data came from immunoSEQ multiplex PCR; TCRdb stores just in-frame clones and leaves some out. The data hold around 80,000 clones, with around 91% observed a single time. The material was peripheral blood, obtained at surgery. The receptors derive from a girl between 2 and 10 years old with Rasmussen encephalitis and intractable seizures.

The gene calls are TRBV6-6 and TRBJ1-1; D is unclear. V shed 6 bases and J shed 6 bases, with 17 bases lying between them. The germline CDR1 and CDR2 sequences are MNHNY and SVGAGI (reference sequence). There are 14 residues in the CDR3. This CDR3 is CASSNPSDFSEAFF. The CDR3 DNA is TGTGCCAGCAGCAACCCATCGGACTTCTCTGAAGCTTTCTTT.

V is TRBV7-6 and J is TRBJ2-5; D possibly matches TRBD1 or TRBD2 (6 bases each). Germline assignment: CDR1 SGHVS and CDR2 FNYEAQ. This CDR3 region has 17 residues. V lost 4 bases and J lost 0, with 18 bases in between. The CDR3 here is CASSSRKGGPNQETQYF. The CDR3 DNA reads TGTGCCAGCAGCTCCCGGAAGGGGGGACCCAACCAAGAGACCCAGTACTTC.

CDR3 sequence reads: CASRGMTGANGYTF. The CDR3 bases are TGTGCCAGTAGGGGGATGACAGGGGCCAATGGCTACACCTTC. The chain employs TRBV19 and TRBJ1-2; 8 bases line up with TRBD1. Per the germline V gene, CDR1 is LNHDA and CDR2 is SQIVND (reference sequence). J lost 6 bases, V lost 6 bases, and 9 bases had no gene match. The CDR3 loop spans 14 amino acids.

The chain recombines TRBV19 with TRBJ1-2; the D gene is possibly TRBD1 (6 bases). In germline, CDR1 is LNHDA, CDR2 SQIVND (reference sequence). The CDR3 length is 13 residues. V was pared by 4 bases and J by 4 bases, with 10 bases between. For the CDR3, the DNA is TGTGCCAGTAGTACAGGGGCAAGCTATGGCTACACCTTC. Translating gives CASSTGASYGYTF.

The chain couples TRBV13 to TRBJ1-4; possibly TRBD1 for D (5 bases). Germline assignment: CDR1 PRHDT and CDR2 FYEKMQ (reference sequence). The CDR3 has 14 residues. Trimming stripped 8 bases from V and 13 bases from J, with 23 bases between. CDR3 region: CASSLWGTDSVLFF. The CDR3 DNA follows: TGTGCCAGCTCGCTCTGGGGCACCGATTCGGTACTGTTTTTT.

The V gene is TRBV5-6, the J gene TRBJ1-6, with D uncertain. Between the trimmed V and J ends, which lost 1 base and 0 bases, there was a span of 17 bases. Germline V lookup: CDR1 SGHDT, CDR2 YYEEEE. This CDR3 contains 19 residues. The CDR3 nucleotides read TGTGCCAGCAGCTTGTCCTGGCAGGCCCCGAGCTCCTATAATTCACCCCTCCACTTT. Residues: CASSLSWQAPSSYNSPLHF.

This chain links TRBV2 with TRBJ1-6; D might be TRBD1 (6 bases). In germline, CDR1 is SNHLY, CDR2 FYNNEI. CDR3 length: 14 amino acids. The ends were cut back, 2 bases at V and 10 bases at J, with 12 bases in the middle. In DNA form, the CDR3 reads TGTGCCAGCAGTGAAAACAGGGTAAACTCACCCCTCCACTTT. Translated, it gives CASSENRVNSPLHF.

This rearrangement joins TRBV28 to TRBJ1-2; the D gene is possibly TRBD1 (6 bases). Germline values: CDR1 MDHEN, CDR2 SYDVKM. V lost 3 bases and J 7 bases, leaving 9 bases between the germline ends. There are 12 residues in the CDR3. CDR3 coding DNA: TGTGCCAGCAGTTTGGGGGCTGGTGGCTACACCTTC. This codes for CASSLGAGGYTF.

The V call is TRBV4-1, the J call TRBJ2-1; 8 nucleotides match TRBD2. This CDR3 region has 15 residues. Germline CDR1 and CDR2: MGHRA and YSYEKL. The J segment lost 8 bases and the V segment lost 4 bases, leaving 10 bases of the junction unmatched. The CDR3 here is CASSPLGAGVHEQFF. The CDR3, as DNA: TGCGCCAGCAGCCCTTTGGGAGCGGGAGTCCATGAGCAGTTCTTC.

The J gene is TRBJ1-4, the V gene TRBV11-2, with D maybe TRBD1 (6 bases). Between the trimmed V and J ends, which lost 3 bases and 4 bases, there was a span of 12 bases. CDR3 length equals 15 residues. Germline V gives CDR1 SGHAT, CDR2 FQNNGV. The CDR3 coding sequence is TGTGCCAGCAGCTTCAGGGGCAGGGGTAATGAAAAACTGTTTTTT. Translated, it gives CASSFRGRGNEKLFF.

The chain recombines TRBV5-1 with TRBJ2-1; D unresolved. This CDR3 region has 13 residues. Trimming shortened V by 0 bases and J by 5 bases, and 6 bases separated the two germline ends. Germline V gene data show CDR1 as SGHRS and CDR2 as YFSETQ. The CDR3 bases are TGCGCCAGCAGCTTGGGACGTAACAATGAGCAGTTCTTC. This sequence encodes CASSLGRNNEQFF.

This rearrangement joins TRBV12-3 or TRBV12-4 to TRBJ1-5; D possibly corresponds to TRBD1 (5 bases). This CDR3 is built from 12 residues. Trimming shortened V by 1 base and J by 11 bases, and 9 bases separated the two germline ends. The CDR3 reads CASSLGPGSQHF. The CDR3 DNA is TGTGCCAGCAGTTTAGGCCCAGGGTCCCAGCATTTT.

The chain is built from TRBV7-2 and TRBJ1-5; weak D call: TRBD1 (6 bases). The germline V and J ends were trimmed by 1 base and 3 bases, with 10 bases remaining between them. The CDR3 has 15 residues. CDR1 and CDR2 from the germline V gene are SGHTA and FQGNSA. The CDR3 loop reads CASSLVPGVNQPQHF. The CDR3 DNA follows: TGTGCCAGCAGCTTAGTGCCAGGGGTCAATCAGCCCCAGCATTTT.

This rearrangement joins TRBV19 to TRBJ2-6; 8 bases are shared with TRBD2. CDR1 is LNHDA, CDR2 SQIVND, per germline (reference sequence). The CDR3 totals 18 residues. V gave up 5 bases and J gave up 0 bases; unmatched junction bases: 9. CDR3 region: CASSLAGRSFSGANVLTF. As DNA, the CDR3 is TGTGCCAGTAGTTTAGCGGGACGGTCCTTCTCTGGGGCCAACGTCCTGACTTTC.

The CDR3 DNA is TGTGCCAGCAGCTCAACAAGGGCCCAGCCCCAGCATTTT. Its translation is CASSSTRAQPQHF. The J gene is TRBJ1-5, the V gene TRBV12-3 or TRBV12-4; D is undetermined. The CDR3 is 13 residues long. Trimming shortened V by 6 bases and J by 7 bases, and 13 bases separated the two germline ends.

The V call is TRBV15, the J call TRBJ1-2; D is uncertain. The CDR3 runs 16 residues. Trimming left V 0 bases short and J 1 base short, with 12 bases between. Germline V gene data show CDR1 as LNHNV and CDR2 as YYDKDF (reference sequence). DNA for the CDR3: TGTGCCACCAGCAGAGATCTGGCCTCCCTTAACTATGGCTACACCTTC. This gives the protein CATSRDLASLNYGYTF.

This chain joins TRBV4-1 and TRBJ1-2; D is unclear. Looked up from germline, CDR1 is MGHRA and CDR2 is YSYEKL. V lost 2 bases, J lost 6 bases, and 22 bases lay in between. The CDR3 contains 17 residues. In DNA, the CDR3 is TGCGCCAGCAGCCAAAAAGGGAGCGGGCTAGCAGTAAATGGCTACACCTTC. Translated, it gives CASSQKGSGLAVNGYTF.

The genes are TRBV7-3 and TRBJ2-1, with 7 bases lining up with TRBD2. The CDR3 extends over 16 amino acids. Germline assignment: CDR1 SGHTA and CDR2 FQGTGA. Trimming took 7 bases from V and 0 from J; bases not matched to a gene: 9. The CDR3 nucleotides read TGTGCCAGCACCCCACGGGGCGGGGGCTCCTACAATGAGCAGTTCTTC. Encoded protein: CASTPRGGGSYNEQFF.

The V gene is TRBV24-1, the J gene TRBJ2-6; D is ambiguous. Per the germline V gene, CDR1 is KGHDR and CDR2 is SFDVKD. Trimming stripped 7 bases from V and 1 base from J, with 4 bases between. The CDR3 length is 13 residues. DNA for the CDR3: TGTGCCACCAGCCGGTCTGGGGCCAACGTCCTGACTTTC. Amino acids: CATSRSGANVLTF.